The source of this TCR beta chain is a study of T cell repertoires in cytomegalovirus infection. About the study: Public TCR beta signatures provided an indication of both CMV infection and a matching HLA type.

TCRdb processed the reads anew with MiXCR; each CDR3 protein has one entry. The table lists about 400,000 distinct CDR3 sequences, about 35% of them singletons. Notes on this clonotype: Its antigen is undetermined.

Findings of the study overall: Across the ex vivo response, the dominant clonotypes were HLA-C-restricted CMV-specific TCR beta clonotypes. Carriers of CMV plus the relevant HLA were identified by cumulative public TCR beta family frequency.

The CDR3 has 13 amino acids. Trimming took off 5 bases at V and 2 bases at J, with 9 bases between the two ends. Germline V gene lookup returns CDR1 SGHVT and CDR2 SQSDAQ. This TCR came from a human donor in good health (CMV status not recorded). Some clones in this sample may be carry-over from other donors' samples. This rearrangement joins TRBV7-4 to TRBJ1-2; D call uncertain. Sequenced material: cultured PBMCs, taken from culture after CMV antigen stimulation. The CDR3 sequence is CASSRKSNYGYTF. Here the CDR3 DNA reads TGTGCCAGCAGCCGAAAGAGCAACTATGGCTACACCTTC.